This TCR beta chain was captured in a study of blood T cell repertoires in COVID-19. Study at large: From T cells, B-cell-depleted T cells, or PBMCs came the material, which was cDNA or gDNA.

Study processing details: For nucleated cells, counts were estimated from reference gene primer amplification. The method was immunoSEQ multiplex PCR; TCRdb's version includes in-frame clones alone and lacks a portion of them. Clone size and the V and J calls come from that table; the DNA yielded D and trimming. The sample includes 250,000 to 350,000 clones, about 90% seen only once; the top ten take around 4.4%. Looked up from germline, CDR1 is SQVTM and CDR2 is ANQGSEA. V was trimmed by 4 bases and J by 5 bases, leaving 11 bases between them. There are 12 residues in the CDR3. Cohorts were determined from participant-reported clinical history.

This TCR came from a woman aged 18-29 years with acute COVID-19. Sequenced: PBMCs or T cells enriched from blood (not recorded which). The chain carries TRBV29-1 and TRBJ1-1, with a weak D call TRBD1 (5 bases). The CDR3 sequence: CSVVQGETEAFF. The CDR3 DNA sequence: TGCAGCGTTGTCCAGGGTGAGACTGAAGCTTTCTTT.